This TCR beta chain emerged from a study of T cells in Graves' hyperthyroidism and ophthalmopathy. For the study at large: Before any treatment, at initial diagnosis, peripheral blood was collected.

Remarks on this clonotype: As yet, its antigen is unknown.

Amplification targeted TCR beta CDR3 regions from RNA transcripts. The HTBI primer set was used in a first-round RT-PCR of the TCR CDR3. TCRdb reanalysed the multiplex PCR reads using MiXCR and keeps one entry per CDR3 protein. The table lists hundreds of thousands of distinct CDR3 sequences, around 14% of them singletons. The definition of stable Graves' hyperthyroidism was no ophthalmopathy progression within 18 months. Study results and limitations: Before onset, by a median of approximately 5.9 months, the model predicted ophthalmopathy.

CDR3 length equals 13 residues. Germline CDR1 and CDR2: LNHNV and YYDKDF (reference sequence). Trimming shortened V by 5 bases and J by 11 bases, and 16 bases separated the two germline ends. Sequenced material: blood. The rearrangement uses TRBV15 and TRBJ1-5; no clear D. The TCR originated in a woman aged 18-29 years with Graves' hyperthyroidism. The CDR3 sequence: CATSVEESSSQHF. The CDR3 DNA is TGTGCCACCAGCGTAGAGGAAAGTAGCTCCCAGCATTTT.